Below, 28 T cell receptor beta chains from the same sample are listed, as sequenced in a study of cytomegalovirus exposure and HLA in healthy donors. The study ran its PCR with 60 Vbeta and 13 Jbeta primers. Repertoires were generated with immunoSEQ multiplex PCR, while TCRdb's copy carries only in-frame clones and drops some. Among fewer than 200,000 clones listed, roughly a tenth were seen once. The sequencing sample was made of PBMCs. The receptors were sampled from a young woman in good health and CMV-seropositive.

The chain is built from TRBV5-3 and TRBJ2-5, with TRBD2 identical over 8 bases. TRBV5-3 is filed as an ORF, its function uncertain. There are 15 residues in the CDR3. V trimming: 3 bases; J trimming: 6 bases; junction bases outside the gene matches: 10. The CDR3 reads CARSSTSGMCKTQYF. The CDR3 DNA reads TGTGCCAGAAGCTCCACTAGCGGAATGTGTAAGACCCAGTACTTC.

The chain carries TRBV12-1 and TRBJ2-5; the table's TRBD2 call for D was not verified on the DNA. TRBV12-1 is recorded as a pseudogene. The CDR3 is 17 residues long. The CDR3 is CASSPYSGLNGEETQYF. The DNA for the CDR3 is TGTGCCAGCAGCCCTTATTCGGGACTCAACGGCGAAGAGACCCAGTACTTC.

This clone was seen only a few times. The V call is TRBV15, the J call TRBJ1-4; D might be TRBD1 (6 bases). Germline V gene lookup returns CDR1 LNHNV and CDR2 YYDKDF (reference sequence). V was clipped by 0 bases and J by 8 bases, with 16 bases between them. This CDR3 contains 16 residues. CDR3 in DNA: TGTGCCACCAGCAGAGATTGGAACAGGGCAGGGGAAAAACTGTTTTTT. It specifies CATSRDWNRAGEKLFF.

The gene calls are TRBV7-6 and TRBJ1-2, with D possibly matching TRBD1 (5 bases). With 4 bases removed from V and 6 bases from J, the gap between germline ends came to 9 bases. From germline, CDR1 is SGHVS and CDR2 FNYEAQ. The CDR3 extends over 12 amino acids. DNA of the CDR3: TGTGCCAGCAGCTGGGGGGGAGATGGCTACACCTTC. Encoded protein: CASSWGGDGYTF.

This chain links TRBV15 with TRBJ2-3, with a weak D call TRBD2 (5 bases). Trimming removed 6 bases at V and 0 bases at J, with 10 bases between. CDR3 length equals 14 residues. Germline V CDR1 and CDR2: LNHNV, YYDKDF (reference sequence). CDR3 DNA: TGTGCCACCAGGTGGGAGCCTAGCACAGATACGCAGTATTTT. As protein: CATRWEPSTDTQYF.

The J gene is TRBJ2-1, the V gene TRBV6-5, with TRBD2 as a possible D gene (6 bases). This CDR3 region has 15 residues. Trimming left V 2 bases short and J 7 bases short, with 15 bases between. Germline V CDR1 and CDR2: MNHEY, SVGAGI. CDR3 sequence: CASSYGPGALNEQFF. The CDR3 coding sequence is TGTGCCAGCAGTTACGGTCCGGGAGCTTTGAATGAGCAGTTCTTC.

There are a few counts of this clone. CDR3 amino acids: CASSYEAVGELFF. The CDR3 DNA is TGTGCCAGCAGTTACGAAGCGGTCGGGGAGCTGTTTTTT. The chain has TRBV6-6 and TRBJ2-2; tentatively, D is TRBD2 (5 bases). With 2 bases removed from V and 7 bases from J, the gap between germline ends came to 8 bases. CDR1 and CDR2 (germline): MNHNY, SVGAGI (reference sequence). The CDR3 has 13 amino acids.

This clone has a handful of counts. The CDR3 sequence: CASSQARTSGISYEQYF. The CDR3, as DNA: TGCGCCAGCAGCCAGGCCCGGACTAGCGGGATTTCCTACGAGCAGTACTTC. The chain has TRBV4-1 and TRBJ2-7, with TRBD2 matching over 12 bases. CDR1 is MGHRA and CDR2 is YSYEKL in the germline V gene. The V gene end was trimmed by 3 bases and the J gene end by 1 base; junction bases not matched to a gene: 7. The CDR3 consists of 17 residues.

This clone was seen a few times. V gene TRBV30 combines with J gene TRBJ1-3; 7 positions match TRBD1. CDR1 GTSNPN and CDR2 SVGIG come from the germline V gene (reference sequence). The CDR3 is made up of 12 amino acids. The V segment lost 7 bases and the J segment 4 bases; nucleotides outside the gene matches: 4. The CDR3 loop reads CASSDRGNTIYF. The CDR3 region has the DNA TGTGCCTCGTCGGACAGGGGAAACACCATATATTTT.

This clone has just a few counts. The V and J genes are TRBV9 and TRBJ1-1, with 8 bases that match TRBD1. V was pared by 3 bases and J by 4 bases, with 11 bases of the junction left unmatched. The CDR3 consists of 16 residues. The germline gives CDR1 SGDLS, CDR2 YYNGEE. CDR3 region: CASSARTGMVITEAFF. CDR3 nucleotide sequence: TGTGCCAGCAGCGCCCGGACAGGGATGGTGATCACTGAAGCTTTCTTT.

The table lists this clone with a few counts. Since no conserved phenylalanine or tryptophan closes the CDR3, a read error is the likely cause. This chain uses TRBV30 with TRBJ1-2, with a possible D match to TRBD1 (6 bases). CDR3 length equals 12 residues. CDR1 and CDR2 from the germline V gene are GTSNPN and SVGIG (reference sequence). The chain's CDR3 is CAWSQGNYGYTV. CDR3 nucleotide sequence: TGTGCATGGTCGCAGGGGAACTATGGCTACACCGTC.

The J gene is TRBJ1-4, the V gene TRBV5-6; 7 nucleotides line up with TRBD1. Germline assignment: CDR1 SGHDT and CDR2 YYEEEE. The CDR3 contains 14 residues. Trimming at V came to 3 bases and at J to 6 bases, leaving 5 bases not matched to a gene. In nucleotides, the CDR3 is TGTGCCAGCAGCTCTGGACAGGTTGATGAAAAACTGTTTTTT. The encoded protein is CASSSGQVDEKLFF.

CDR3 region: CASTSSVHEQFF. The CDR3 region has the DNA TGTGCCAGCACCTCTAGCGTCCATGAGCAGTTCTTC. The V and J genes are TRBV2 and TRBJ2-1; a possible D gene is TRBD2 (6 bases). CDR3 length: 12 residues. Deletions cut 7 bases from V and 8 bases from J, with 12 bases between. Looked up from germline, CDR1 is SNHLY and CDR2 is FYNNEI.

This clone appeared a few times. The chain has TRBV11-2 and TRBJ2-7; 7 bases are a match to TRBD2. Unmatched junction bases numbered 5, after V lost 3 bases and J lost 0 bases. The CDR3 sequence is 15 residues long. In germline, CDR1 is SGHAT, CDR2 FQNNGV. In DNA, the CDR3 is TGTGCCAGCAGCTTTGCTAGCGGCCCCTCCTACGAGCAGTACTTC. This encodes CASSFASGPSYEQYF.

This clone has a handful of counts. The chain recombines TRBV5-6 with TRBJ2-6, with 9 bases aligning to TRBD1. Germline lookup yields CDR1 SGHDT and CDR2 YYEEEE. The CDR3 is 18 residues long. V lost 1 base, J lost 0 bases, and 5 bases stayed unmatched. The CDR3 loop reads CASSLSGTGSSGANVLTF. The CDR3 bases are TGTGCCAGCAGCTTGAGCGGGACAGGGTCCTCTGGGGCCAACGTCCTGACTTTC. The whole variable domain, remainder taken from reference TRBV5-6 and TRBJ2-6, is DAGVTQSPTHLIKTRGQQVTLRCSPKSGHDTVSWYQQALGQGPQFIFQYYEEEERQRGNFPDRFSGHQFPNYSSELNVNALLLGDSALYLCASSLSGTGSSGANVLTFGAGSRLTVL.

This clone appeared a few times. The V call is TRBV19, the J call TRBJ2-3, with D perhaps matching TRBD2 (5 bases). This CDR3 comprises 15 residues. Trimming cost V 6 bases and J 2 bases, with 15 bases left between them. The germline V gene encodes CDR1 LNHDA and CDR2 SQIVND (reference sequence). DNA of the CDR3: TGTGCCAGTAGAACAACCGGACTTAACACAGATACGCAGTATTTT. It translates to CASRTTGLNTDTQYF.

This clone has a handful of counts. The V call is TRBV29-1, the J call TRBJ1-2; no clear D gene. The CDR3 consists of 14 residues. Germline V lookup: CDR1 SQVTM, CDR2 ANQGSEA. The V and J ends lost 4 bases and 2 bases respectively, with 14 bases between them. In DNA, the CDR3 is TGCAGCGTTGGCGAGCCCCCTCCCAACTATGGCTACACCTTC. Amino acid sequence: CSVGEPPPNYGYTF. The full variable domain, with the rest looked up from reference TRBV29-1 and TRBJ1-2, is SAVISQKPSRDICQRGTSLTIQCQVDSQVTMMFWYRQQPGQSLTLIATANQGSEATYESGFVIDKFPISRPNLTFSTLTVSNMSPEDSSIYLCSVGEPPPNYGYTFGSGTRLTVV.

This chain joins TRBV25-1 and TRBJ1-1, with D possibly matching TRBD1 (6 bases). Trimming cost V 5 bases and J 10 bases, with 17 bases left between them. The CDR3 loop spans 13 amino acids. The germline V gene has CDR1 MGHDK and CDR2 SYGVNS. For the CDR3, the DNA is TGTGCCAGCAGTCCGGGAGGGGGTAATGGAGCTTTCTTT. It encodes CASSPGGGNGAFF.

This chain connects TRBV6-5 to TRBJ2-7, with D maybe TRBD1 (7 bases). Germline CDR1 MNHEY, CDR2 SVGAGI. The CDR3 consists of 15 residues. V was shortened by 5 bases and J by 5 bases, with 19 bases between the two germline ends. CDR3 residues: CASSKPRQGGNEQYF. In DNA form, the CDR3 reads TGTGCCAGCAGTAAACCCCGACAGGGAGGCAACGAGCAGTACTTC.

The table lists this clone with a few counts. The chain uses TRBV7-9 and TRBJ2-3, with 10 bases matching TRBD2. Germline values: CDR1 SEHNR, CDR2 FQNEAQ (reference sequence). Unmatched junction bases numbered 5, after V lost 1 base and J lost 1 base. The CDR3 is 17 amino acids. The CDR3 reads CASSLGSSGSRTDTQYF. The CDR3, as DNA: TGTGCCAGCAGCTTAGGTTCTAGCGGGAGCCGCACAGATACGCAGTATTTT.

The V and J genes are TRBV6-5 and TRBJ2-7; D may be TRBD1 (5 bases). CDR3 size: 15 residues. Germline V gene data show CDR1 as MNHEY and CDR2 as SVGAGI. Trimming pared 2 bases from V and 0 bases from J, leaving 11 bases between. CDR3 DNA sequence: TGTGCCAGCAGTTACGTGCAGGGCAGCTCCTACGAGCAGTACTTC. Translating gives CASSYVQGSSYEQYF.

V is TRBV4-1 and J is TRBJ1-1, with 8 bases fitting TRBD1. Germline CDR1 and CDR2: MGHRA and YSYEKL. The CDR3 runs 16 residues. J gave up 5 bases and V 4 bases, and 12 bases lay outside the gene matches. The chain's CDR3 is CASSRNPQGGRTEAFF. The CDR3 nucleotides read TGCGCCAGCAGCCGGAACCCACAGGGGGGGAGAACTGAAGCTTTCTTT.

The V call is TRBV30, the J call TRBJ1-1; possibly TRBD1 for D (6 bases). Germline V gene sequence: CDR1 GTSNPN, CDR2 SVGIG (reference sequence). Trimming cost V 4 bases and J 4 bases, with 19 bases left between them. This CDR3 is built from 15 residues. CDR3 loop: CAWTPRQEVGTEAFF. DNA of the CDR3: TGTGCCTGGACCCCTCGACAGGAAGTAGGCACTGAAGCTTTCTTT.

The chain carries TRBV6-5 and TRBJ1-1, with 7 bases that match TRBD1. V shed 4 bases and J 0 bases; nucleotides not matched to a gene: 8. CDR1 is MNHEY and CDR2 is SVGAGI in the germline V gene. CDR3 length equals 16 residues. CDR3 in DNA: TGTGCCAGCAGTTCGGGACAGTACTACATGAACACTGAAGCTTTCTTT. This translates into CASSSGQYYMNTEAFF.

The gene calls are TRBV5-1 and TRBJ2-3, with 7 bases that match TRBD2. V trimming: 4 bases; J trimming: 2 bases; junction bases outside the gene matches: 4. The CDR3 consists of 14 residues. CDR1 and CDR2 (germline): SGHRS, YFSETQ. CDR3 DNA sequence: TGCGCCAGCAGCCCGACTAGCCACACAGATACGCAGTATTTT. Amino acid sequence: CASSPTSHTDTQYF.

This clone was detected a few times. The V gene is TRBV19, the J gene TRBJ1-1; 9 nucleotides agree with TRBD1. CDR1 is LNHDA, CDR2 SQIVND, per germline (reference sequence). CDR3 size: 14 residues. The V segment lost 3 bases and the J segment 9 bases; nucleotides outside the gene matches: 8. The CDR3 DNA follows: TGTGCCAGTAGTATGAGAGGGACAGGGTCTCAAGCTTTCTTT. Its translation: CASSMRGTGSQAFF.

On this clone itself: Additional DNA sequences in this sample encode the identical CDR3. The V call is TRBV2, the J call TRBJ1-4, with a weak D call TRBD1 (5 bases). V shed 6 bases and J shed 8 bases, with 16 bases lying between them. The germline V gene encodes CDR1 SNHLY and CDR2 FYNNEI. The CDR3 is made up of 14 amino acids. The CDR3 spells CASSENRRGEKLFF. The CDR3 nucleotides are TGTGCCAGCAGCGAGAACCGCCGGGGGGAAAAACTGTTTTTT.

This clone was counted only a few times. The V call is TRBV2, the J call TRBJ2-7; weak D call: TRBD1 (6 bases). The V gene's germline CDR1 is SNHLY and CDR2 FYNNEI. V was clipped by 6 bases and J by 0 bases, with 12 bases between them. The CDR3 sequence is 14 residues long. CDR3: CASRGDRNSYEQYF. DNA of the CDR3: TGTGCCAGCAGAGGTGACAGGAACTCCTACGAGCAGTACTTC.